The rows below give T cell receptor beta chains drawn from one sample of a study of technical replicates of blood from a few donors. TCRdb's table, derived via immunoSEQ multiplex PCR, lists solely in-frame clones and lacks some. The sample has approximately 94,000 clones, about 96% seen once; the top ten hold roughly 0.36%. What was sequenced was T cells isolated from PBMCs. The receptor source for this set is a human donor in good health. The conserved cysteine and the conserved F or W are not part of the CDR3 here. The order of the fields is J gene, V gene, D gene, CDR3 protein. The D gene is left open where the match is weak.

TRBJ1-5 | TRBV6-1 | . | ASREISINQPQH
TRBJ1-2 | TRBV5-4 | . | ASSLQGWGYT
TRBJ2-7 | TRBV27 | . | ASSLLGADYEQY
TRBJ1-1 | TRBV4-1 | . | ASSQERTEAF
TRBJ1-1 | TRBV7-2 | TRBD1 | ASSLVGTQGGMNTEAF
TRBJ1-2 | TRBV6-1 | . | ASSDFDSYGYT
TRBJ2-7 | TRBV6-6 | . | ASSSRTHATYEQY
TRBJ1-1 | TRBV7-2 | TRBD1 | ASRPGQGPWAEAF
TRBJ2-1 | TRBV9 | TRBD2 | ASSPGTSGTNEQF
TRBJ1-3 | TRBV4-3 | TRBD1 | ASSQAGTGSDTIY
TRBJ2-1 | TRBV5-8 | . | ASSLGASYNEQF
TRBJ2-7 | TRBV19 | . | ASSSGSPYEQY
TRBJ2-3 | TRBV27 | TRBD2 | ASSFGTSAYTDTQY